Included here is one TCR beta chain sequence, with context. The data were obtained in a study of blood T cell repertoires in COVID-19. The V segment lost 5 bases and the J segment 1 base; nucleotides outside the gene matches: 6. Germline CDR1 and CDR2: SNHLY and FYNNEI. This CDR3 contains 18 residues. Those enrolled in Seattle joined during active infection and were followed longitudinally afterward. Assay: immunoSEQ multiplex PCR; the TCRdb copy retains only in-frame clones and omits some. The profile covers 150,000 or so clones, with approximately 93% appearing a single time and around 2% taken by the ten largest.

J is TRBJ2-1 and V is TRBV2; 15 bases agree with TRBD2. Sequencing used peripheral blood. The TCR comes from a woman aged 55-70 years with COVID-19, enrolled during active disease. The CDR3 sequence: CASSSLGLAGGSYNEQFF. The CDR3 region has the DNA TGTGCCAGCAGTTCCCTGGGACTAGCGGGGGGATCCTACAATGAGCAGTTCTTC.